This T cell receptor (beta chain) emerged from a study of blood T cell repertoires in COVID-19. V was pared by 1 base and J by 5 bases, with 8 bases between. The CDR3 extends over 13 amino acids. Germline values: CDR1 MDHEN, CDR2 SYDVKM. The data were produced by immunoSEQ multiplex PCR, yet TCRdb's version contains in-frame clones alone and is incomplete. The sample shows approximately 200,000 clones, more than 80% of them seen only once. The receptor was derived from a man under 40 who had recovered from COVID-19. The sample was PBMCs or T cells enriched from blood (not recorded which). The gene calls are TRBV28 and TRBJ1-1; no firm D call. CDR3 amino acids: CASSLFGRTEAFF. Here the CDR3 DNA reads TGTGCCAGCAGTTTATTTGGGCGTACTGAAGCTTTCTTT.